This TCR beta chain was retrieved from a study of blood T cell repertoires in COVID-19. This clone came up a few times. TCRdb's table, derived via immunoSEQ multiplex PCR, lists solely in-frame clones and lacks some. The sample has 330,000 or so clones, 88% seen once. V gave up 6 bases and J gave up 2 bases; unmatched junction bases: 5. Germline V CDR1 and CDR2: SEHNR, FQNEAQ (reference sequence). CDR3 size: 14 residues. The chain uses TRBV7-9 and TRBJ2-7; 9 bases line up with TRBD2. The sequence was obtained from a man aged 30 to 39 who had recovered from COVID-19. Sequencing was done on a sample of PBMCs or T cells enriched from blood (not recorded which). CDR3 nucleotide sequence: TGTGCCAGCAGACCCGCTAGCGGGGCCTACGAGCAGTACTTC. It yields the protein CASRPASGAYEQYF.